This T cell receptor (beta chain) was sequenced for a study of glioma-infiltrating T cells. Germline values: CDR1 ENHRY, CDR2 SYGVKD. This CDR3 has 16 residues. The ends lost 6 bases at V and 7 bases at J; junction bases unmatched: 10. General study points: Gliomas, especially low-grade, showed above-expected tissue-blood divergence; non-neoplastic patients showed below. Very few CDR3 sequences were shared between tissue and blood.

This clonotype was counted at least ten times. Its cognate antigen is unknown. Amplification of TCR alpha and beta CDR3 regions from RNA used iRepertoire nested multiplex PCR. TCRdb re-derived calls from the multiplex PCR reads in MiXCR, one entry per CDR3 protein. This sample has roughly 130,000 distinct CDR3 sequences, with approximately 26% found just once. This TCR was recovered from a human donor with low-grade glioma or glioblastoma, undergoing nonglioma brain surgery, or in good health (not recorded which). The chain employs TRBV10-3 and TRBJ1-6; 9 positions match TRBD1. Sequenced input: glioma tissue, nonneoplastic brain tissue, or PBMCs (not recorded which). CDR3 sequence: CAIRSPGQGPNSPLHF. Here the CDR3 DNA reads TGTGCCATCAGAAGTCCGGGACAGGGTCCAAATTCACCCCTCCACTTT.